This is a list of T cell receptor beta chains from one sample in a study of low-dose radiotherapy and immunotherapy resistance in tumors. MiXCR was run by TCRdb on the reads, yielding one entry per CDR3 protein. The table records about 39,000 distinct CDR3 sequences, around 20% of them present only once. The sequencing used PBMCs, collected after low-dose radiotherapy plus immunotherapy. The receptor set was obtained from a female donor with ovarian cancer. Each CDR3 is given without its conserved first and last residue. The order of the fields is V gene, clone size, J gene, CDR3 protein. A row's size may be missing; if present it is once, few, many or a size class.

TRBV5-4	many	TRBJ2-1	ASTWGAGGYNEQF
TRBV2	many	TRBJ2-7	ASSSSLAGGPYEQY
TRBV7-2	NA	TRBJ1-2	ASSLLEGKHGYT
TRBV20-1	many	TRBJ2-7	STQGPNYEQY
TRBV19	many	TRBJ1-5	ASSDLSRSNQPQH
TRBV5-5	NA	TRBJ2-1	ASSLSQGYEQF
TRBV24-1	many	TRBJ2-1	ATSVGVEQF
TRBV7-6	many	TRBJ1-5	ASSLPLPGVVAQH
TRBV9	many	TRBJ2-3	ASSVSTPGSAKADTQY
TRBV7-2	many	TRBJ2-5	ASSLGAPGREFFNQETQY
TRBV14	many	TRBJ2-6	ASSQETGKANVLT
TRBV7-2	NA	TRBJ2-7	ASSLASSRTGGLEQY
TRBV4-2	many	TRBJ2-1	ASSTHGGSSYNEQF
TRBV12-5	many	TRBJ1-6	ASGPGGGYAKNSPLH
TRBV12-3/TRBV12-4	medium-sized	TRBJ1-2	ASTDQGQGSGYT
TRBV2	NA	TRBJ1-4	ASRGYEKLF
TRBV3-1	many	TRBJ2-3	ASSRRGAGGTSTDTQY
TRBV6-1	medium-sized	TRBJ1-3	ASSQQGTPGNTIY
TRBV10-1	many	TRBJ2-2	ASSDPGGTGELF
TRBV19	many	TRBJ2-6	ASRSFSGANVLT
TRBV13	many	TRBJ1-2	ASSLGATGYT
TRBV20-1	many	TRBJ2-7	SARDLGQKSYEQY
TRBV5-4	few	TRBJ2-1	ASSGAGGPSYNEQF
TRBV29-1	many	TRBJ2-7	SVEGGAYEQY
TRBV2	many	TRBJ2-2	ASSVVNRNTGELF
TRBV29-1	NA	TRBJ2-1	SVERTPNEQF
TRBV20-1	NA	TRBJ2-1	SARDVAITRYNEQF
TRBV29-1	many	TRBJ2-7	SVDTAYEQY
TRBV20-1	many	TRBJ1-1	SAGALTTEAF
TRBV6-4	many	TRBJ2-3	ASSVRGADTQY
TRBV11-2	many	TRBJ1-3	ASSTLRTDIQ
TRBV19	many	TRBJ1-5	ASSRPGTGLQPQH
TRBV3-1	many	TRBJ2-5	ASSQGLGANQETQY
TRBV9	many	TRBJ2-5	ASSVDGTGGRETQY
TRBV6-5	NA	TRBJ1-1	ASKVDTEAF
TRBV28	many	TRBJ1-6	ASRGRGQGERSPLH
TRBV28	many	TRBJ1-2	ASSFKDRGYGYT
TRBV5-4	NA	TRBJ1-2	ASSYGTENYGYT
TRBV3-1	many	TRBJ2-7	ASSRKGDSFYEQY
TRBV19	many	TRBJ1-2	ASSIDHNRNYGYT
TRBV10-3	many	TRBJ2-1	AIAATGGPSYNEQF
TRBV18	NA	TRBJ2-5	ASSPRGIQETQY
TRBV29-1	NA	TRBJ2-1	SVGPPGNNEQF
TRBV19	many	TRBJ1-1	ASTNSVGWAF
TRBV24-1	many	TRBJ2-5	ATSDSRQGRETQY
TRBV12-3/TRBV12-4	many	TRBJ1-1	ASSLRWDEAF